This TCR beta chain was identified during a study of T cells in Graves' hyperthyroidism and ophthalmopathy (dated by TCRdb to between 2018 and 2021). With regard to the full study: Peripheral blood samples were taken at the time of initial diagnosis, prior to any treatment. For training and testing, the 110 or so patients in the discovery cohort were randomly divided in a 7:3 ratio. After blood sampling, hyperthyroidism patients were treated with methimazole at a starting dose of 30 mg daily, and ophthalmopathy patients were treated with high-dose intravenous methylprednisolone. TCR V-J signatures able to tell the groups apart were searched for in a discovery cohort of some 97 patients, of whom 43 had Graves' ophthalmopathy and some 60 had stable Graves' hyperthyroidism. The paper reports TCR Vbeta CDR3 sequencing of some 140 peripheral blood samples: some 44 ophthalmopathy, 75 to 80 hyperthyroidism and approximately 17 progressor patients. Prospective prediction of ophthalmopathy was tested in an independent validation cohort of some 19 hyperthyroidism patients and 17 patients who later progressed to ophthalmopathy. In addition, the study compared T-cell repertoires in thyroid tissue and in blood from about 6 Graves' hyperthyroidism patients.

CDR1 LGHDT and CDR2 YNNKEL are derived from the germline V gene (reference sequence). From its cysteine to its phenylalanine, the CDR3 spans 13 amino acids. Of all the DNA, just the CDR3 is kept, 39 bases in frame from base 1. The V end loses 8 bases and the J end loses 0 bases, and a stretch of 10 bases separates them. A patient counted as having stable Graves' hyperthyroidism if no progression to ophthalmopathy occurred over 18 months of follow-up. The hyperthyroidism patients were between 18 and 65 years old and newly diagnosed, with a disease duration of less than 2 months. Any patient with an uncontrolled infection, another autoimmune disease, pregnancy or lactation was excluded. Diagnoses relied on clinical symptoms, serum thyroxine and TRAb, thyroid ultrasound and orbital computed tomography. Ficoll-Paque density gradient centrifugation was used to isolate PBMCs from about 9.4 ml of fresh peripheral blood. Total RNA was extracted with Trizol reagent, and quality was checked on an Agilent 2100 Bioanalyzer.

This clonotype has at least ten counts. The target of this receptor is not known. Base qualities were left out, and no much larger clone turns up one base away. The TCR beta CDR3 regions were amplified from RNA transcripts. A first-round RT-PCR of the TCR CDR3 used the HTBI primer set with the Qiagen OneStep RT-PCR kit. The libraries were constructed in a second round of multiplex PCR and then size-selected and purified. Libraries were sequenced paired-end with 100 bp reads on an Illumina HiSeq2000. The authors processed their data as follows. SOAPnuke was used to process the raw data, throwing out any read that contained adapters or uncalled bases, had a mean Phred below 15, or lacked an exact constant-primer or identifier match. COPE v1.2.5 was used to merge the high-quality paired reads, and each unique nucleotide sequence was defined as a clonotype. MiTCR v1.1 was used to align the clonotypes against IMGT TRBV, TRBD and TRBJ reference segments. The analysis included only V-J combinations with a frequency above 0.0001, which together covered roughly 99% of the repertoires. The TCS score was defined as F50 (clonal expansion) divided by E x V (chaos), with BLOSUM62-based TCRdist calculated between CDR3 peptides within each V-J. Welch's t-statistics and random forest reduced around 510 V-J features to 13, which were used in a naive Bayes classifier (R e1071). TCRdb reprocessing: public reads trimmed at Q25 with fastp, clones called with MiXCR, in-frame beta chains kept. For every CDR3 protein sequence, its rows merge into one entry that carries the most common genes and DNA. The V and J calls and clone size come from TCRdb's table, not from the authors' own analysis. For this sample the table gives approximately 430,000 distinct CDR3 sequences, of which 15% to 18% were detected only once. About 7.7% of the sample is in the top ten clones.

Findings and caveats that apply to the study as a whole: Most expanded thyroid clonotypes (frequency above 0.001) were also detected in blood, suggesting blood repertoires may reflect thyroid immune responses. In cross-validation, a model built on a 13 V-J signature told ophthalmopathy apart from stable hyperthyroidism with 85% to 90% sensitivity and roughly 82% specificity, and in testing the same model reached 80%/75%. During validation, the model predicted progression to ophthalmopathy a median of approximately six months ahead of onset, with approximately 70% sensitivity and almost 75% specificity. No statistical method was used to fix the sample size in advance, and group allocation was not hidden from the investigators.

This clonotype originated in a woman between 18 and 29 years old with Graves' hyperthyroidism. The specimen was blood. In this chain, TRBV3-1 is recombined with TRBJ2-5, with no reliable assignment of the D segment. The CDR3 in this case is CASRQDNQETQYF. The nucleotide sequence reads as follows: TGTGCCAGCCGACAAGACAACCAAGAGACCCAGTACTTC.